A selection of T cell receptor beta chains follows, all from one sample in a study of cytomegalovirus exposure and HLA in healthy donors. Assay: immunoSEQ multiplex PCR; the TCRdb copy retains only in-frame clones and omits some. The sample includes 250,000 to 350,000 clones, approximately 90% of them seen just once. Sequencing was performed on PBMCs. These receptors were obtained from a man aged 35 to 55 in good health and CMV-seropositive. CDR3s include the opening cysteine and the closing phenylalanine or tryptophan.

j_call v_call cdr3_aa
TRBJ2-2 TRBV18 CASSPRTSGNTGELFF
TRBJ2-1 TRBV21-1 CASSKKRQKNYNEQFF
TRBJ1-1 TRBV12-5 CASAPGTNTEAFF
TRBJ1-1 TRBV6-5 CASSRGGGTPEAFF
TRBJ2-7 TRBV18 CASSPVSRYEQYF
TRBJ1-2 TRBV7-8 CASSESPLYGYTF
TRBJ2-1 TRBV30 CAWSVLGEEQFF
TRBJ2-4 TRBV27 CASSSGTSGRASKNIQYF
TRBJ1-2 TRBV7-2 CASSQQKSGGAGYTF
TRBJ2-4 TRBV6-1 CASSSLAGRGNIQYF
TRBJ2-1 TRBV18 CASSRDTVSYNEQFF
TRBJ2-1 TRBV7-8 CASTLGLAGGYNEQFF
TRBJ2-7 TRBV29-1 CSGRTGPTSYEQYF
TRBJ2-2 TRBV7-7 CASSLHNTGELFF
TRBJ2-7 TRBV2 CASSSGTGTYEQYF